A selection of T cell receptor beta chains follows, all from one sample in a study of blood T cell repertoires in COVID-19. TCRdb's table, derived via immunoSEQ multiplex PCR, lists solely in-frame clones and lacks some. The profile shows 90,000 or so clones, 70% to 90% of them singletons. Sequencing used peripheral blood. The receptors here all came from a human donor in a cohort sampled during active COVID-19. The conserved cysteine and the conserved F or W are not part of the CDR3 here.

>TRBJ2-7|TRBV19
ASSSGWGEYEQY
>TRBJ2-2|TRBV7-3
ASSLGGNTGELF
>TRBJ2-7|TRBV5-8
ASNTPGFIDEQY
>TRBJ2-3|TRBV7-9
ATPEGISTDTQY
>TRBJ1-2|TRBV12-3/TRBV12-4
ASRPDRDWGYT
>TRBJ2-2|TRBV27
ASSFGAGELF
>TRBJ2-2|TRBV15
ATAADNTGELF
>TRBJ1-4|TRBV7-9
ASSLGGIGNEKLF
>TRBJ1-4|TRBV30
ALEDATNEKLF
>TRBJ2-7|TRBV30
AWNVGQTGGEQY
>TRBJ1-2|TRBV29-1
SVDSYGYT
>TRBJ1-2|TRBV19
ASSITGNSPPGYT
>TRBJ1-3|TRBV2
ASSEDPGLTRNTIY
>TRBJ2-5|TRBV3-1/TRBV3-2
ASSQERVAGGKETQY
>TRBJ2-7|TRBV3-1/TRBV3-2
ASSRRLAGVEEQY
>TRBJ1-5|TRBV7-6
ASSVGDSPFWEPQH
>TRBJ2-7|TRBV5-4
ASSLVGGAISYEQY
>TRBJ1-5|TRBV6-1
ASSEFTGQGTNQPQH
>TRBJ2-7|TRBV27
ASSLWSGGGAYEQY
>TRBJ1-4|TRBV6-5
ASLAGANEKLF
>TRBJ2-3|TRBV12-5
ASGLVVVGGLLGADTQY
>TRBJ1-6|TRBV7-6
ASSPLGGTKSPLH
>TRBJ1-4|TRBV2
ASSAGSLEEKLF
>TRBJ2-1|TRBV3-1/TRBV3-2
ASSQPGQGADNEQF
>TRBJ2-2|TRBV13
ASSLGGSPGELF
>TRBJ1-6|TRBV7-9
ASSKTPAGTGITSYNSPLH
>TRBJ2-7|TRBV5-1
ASSFGQGTYEQY
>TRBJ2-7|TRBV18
ASSRGDRGINEQY
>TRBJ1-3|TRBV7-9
ASSLVLVSGNTIY
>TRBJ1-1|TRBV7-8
ASSLAKGWVNTEAF
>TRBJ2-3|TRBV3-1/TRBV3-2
ASSQLAGPTDTQY
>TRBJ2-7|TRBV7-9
ASSQRDREEY
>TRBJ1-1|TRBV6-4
ASSPVAGGFEAF
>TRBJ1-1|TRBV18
ASSPGQGETEAF
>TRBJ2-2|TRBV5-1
ASSRTTPTNTGELF
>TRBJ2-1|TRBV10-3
AISVTSGGLDNEQF
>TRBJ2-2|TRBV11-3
ASSSQGVGELF
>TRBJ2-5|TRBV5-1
ASSEESKAAQY
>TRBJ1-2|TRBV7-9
ASSPAVLGYT
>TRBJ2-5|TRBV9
ASSVGNSGGTETQY
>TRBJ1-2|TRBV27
ASSSAKGQGPHGYT
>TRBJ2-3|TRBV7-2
ASSSSILATDTQY
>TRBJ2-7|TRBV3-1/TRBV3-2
ASSQGQLKAYEQY
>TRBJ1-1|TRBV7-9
ASSLDMNTEAF
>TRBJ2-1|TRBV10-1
ASSETARGPNEQF
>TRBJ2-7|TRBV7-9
ASSLQVSHEQY
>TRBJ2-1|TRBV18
ASSPRAPGDGRYNEQF
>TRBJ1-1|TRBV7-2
ASSSEGTNGRTEAF